This T cell receptor beta chain was sequenced for a study of T-cell reconstitution after alpha-beta-depleted transplantation in children. With regard to this clonotype: No antigen is known for it.

Germline CDR1 reads DFQATT; CDR2 reads SNEGSKA (reference sequence). Trimming removed 5 bases at V and 7 bases at J, with 14 bases between. The CDR3 is 12 residues long. Study results and caveats: A year had passed since transplant, and T-cell counts and diversity by then came mostly from newly produced T cells. Several hundred expanded graft clones reportedly were the source of alpha-beta T cells about two months after transplant.

The TCRbeta library was prepared with unique molecular identifiers. TCRdb re-derived calls from the PCR reads in MiXCR, one entry per CDR3 protein. Among about a million distinct CDR3 sequences, under 30% were seen once, and the ten largest hold over 25%. The chain is built from TRBV20-1 and TRBJ1-1; the D gene is possibly TRBD1 (5 bases). The source of this sequence is a boy under three years old who had a stem cell transplant for SCID, so the T cells may come from the graft donor. The specimen comprised PBMCs, mostly from graft donor cells, sampled 360 days after TCRalphabeta/CD19-depleted stem cell transplant. CDR3 nucleotides: TGCAGTGCTGGTGACAGAAAAGTTGAAGCTTTCTTT. Translating gives CSAGDRKVEAFF.